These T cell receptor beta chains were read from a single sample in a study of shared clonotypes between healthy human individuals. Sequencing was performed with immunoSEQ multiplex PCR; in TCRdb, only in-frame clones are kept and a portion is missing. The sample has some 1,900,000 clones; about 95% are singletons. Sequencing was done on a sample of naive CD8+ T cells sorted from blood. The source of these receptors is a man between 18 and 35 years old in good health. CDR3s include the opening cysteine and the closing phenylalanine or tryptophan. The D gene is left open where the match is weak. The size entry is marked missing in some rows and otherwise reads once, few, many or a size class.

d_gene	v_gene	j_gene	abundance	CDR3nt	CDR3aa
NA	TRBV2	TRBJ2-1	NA	TGTGTCGCGGGGCCGAAGCCCTACAATGAGCAGTTCTTC	CVAGPKPYNEQFF
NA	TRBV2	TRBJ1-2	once	TGTGCCAGCAGTGGGCAGGACTTTGAGGGCTACACCTTC	CASSGQDFEGYTF
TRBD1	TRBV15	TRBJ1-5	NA	TGTGCCACCAGCAGAGATAAGGGGGCGGGTCAGCCCCAGCATTTT	CATSRDKGAGQPQHF
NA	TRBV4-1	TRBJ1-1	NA	TGCGCCAGCAGCCAAGAAGGAGTGAACACTGAAGCTTTCTTT	CASSQEGVNTEAFF
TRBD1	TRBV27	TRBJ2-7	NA	TGTGCCAGCAGCGTTACAGGGGGCCATTCCTACGAGCAGTACTTC	CASSVTGGHSYEQYF
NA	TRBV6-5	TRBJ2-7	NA	TGTGCCAGCAGTTACTCCGGAGGGGACGTTTCCTACGAGCAGTACTTC	CASSYSGGDVSYEQYF
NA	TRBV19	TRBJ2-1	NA	TGTGCCAGTGGCCGGGAGACTTACAATGAGCAGTTCTTC	CASGRETYNEQFF
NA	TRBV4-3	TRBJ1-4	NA	TGCGCCAGCAGCCAAGACCCCGGCAGCGGTGAAAAACTGTTTTTT	CASSQDPGSGEKLFF
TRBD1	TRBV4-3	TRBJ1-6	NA	TGCGCCAGCAGCGCCCGGGACAGCAGCTCCTATAATTCACCCCTCCACTTT	CASSARDSSSYNSPLHF
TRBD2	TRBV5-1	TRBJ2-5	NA	TGCGCCAGCAGCTTGAGGCGGGAGGGCCTGGGCTTAATAGGACAAGAGACCCAGTACTTC	CASSLRREGLGLIGQETQYF
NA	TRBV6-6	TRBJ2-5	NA	TGTGCCAGCAGTTACTCGAGGCTTGAGACCCAGTACTTC	CASSYSRLETQYF
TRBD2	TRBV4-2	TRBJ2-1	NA	TGTGCCAGCAGCCGGACACTAGCGGGGGTCTACAATGAGCAGTTCTTC	CASSRTLAGVYNEQFF
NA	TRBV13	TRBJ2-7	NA	TGTGCCAGCAGCTTAGAGGGGGACTACGAGCAGTACTTC	CASSLEGDYEQYF
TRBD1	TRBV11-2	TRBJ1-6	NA	TGTGCCAGCAGCTTTCTGGGACAGGGGCCTGGCTCACCCCTCCACTTT	CASSFLGQGPGSPLHF